This T cell receptor beta chain appears in the sequencing data of a study of human T cells and chemical hapten exposure. Study findings and constraints: TCRs whose frequency exceeded 1 in 1000 remained the same following DPC sensitization.

It was the library that attached unique molecular identifiers to individual cDNA molecules. TCRdb ran MiXCR on the RACE reads and lists one entry per CDR3 protein. The profile shows 150,000 to 200,000 distinct CDR3 sequences, more than 14% of them singletons. About this clonotype: What it binds is unknown.

CDR1 is SEHNR and CDR2 is FQNEAQ in the germline V gene (reference sequence). The V gene end was trimmed by 5 bases and the J gene end by 6 bases; junction bases not matched to a gene: 13. This CDR3 contains 15 residues. Time point reported: patch test 1, 2 weeks after DPC sensitization. As for treatment: therapeutic diphenylcyclopropenone sensitization with weekly scalp DPC. The chain is built from TRBV7-9 and TRBJ2-7; 7 positions agree with TRBD1. The TCR sequence derives from a woman under 40 with alopecia areata. Some clones in this sample may be carry-over from other donors' samples. Here the sequenced sample was whole blood, taken in connection with sensitization to the hapten diphenylcyclopropenone (DPC). The DNA for the CDR3 is TGTGCCAGCAGCCCCAGGGGGTCTGTTACCAGCGAGCAGTACTTC. The encoded protein is CASSPRGSVTSEQYF.